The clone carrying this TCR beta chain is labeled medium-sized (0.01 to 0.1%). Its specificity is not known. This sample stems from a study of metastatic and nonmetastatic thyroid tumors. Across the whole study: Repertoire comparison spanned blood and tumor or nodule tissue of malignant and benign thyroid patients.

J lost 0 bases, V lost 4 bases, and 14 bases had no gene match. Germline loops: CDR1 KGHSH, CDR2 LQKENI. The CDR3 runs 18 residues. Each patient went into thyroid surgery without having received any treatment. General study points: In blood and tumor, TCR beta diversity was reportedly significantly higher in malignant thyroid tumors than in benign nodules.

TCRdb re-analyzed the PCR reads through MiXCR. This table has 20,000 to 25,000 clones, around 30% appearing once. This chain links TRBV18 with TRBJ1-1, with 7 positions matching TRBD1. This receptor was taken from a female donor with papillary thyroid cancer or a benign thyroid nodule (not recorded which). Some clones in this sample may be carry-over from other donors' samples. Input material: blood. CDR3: CASSQLPNRGRVNTEAFF. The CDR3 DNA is TGTGCCAGCTCACAACTTCCTAACAGGGGACGAGTGAACACTGAAGCTTTCTTT.